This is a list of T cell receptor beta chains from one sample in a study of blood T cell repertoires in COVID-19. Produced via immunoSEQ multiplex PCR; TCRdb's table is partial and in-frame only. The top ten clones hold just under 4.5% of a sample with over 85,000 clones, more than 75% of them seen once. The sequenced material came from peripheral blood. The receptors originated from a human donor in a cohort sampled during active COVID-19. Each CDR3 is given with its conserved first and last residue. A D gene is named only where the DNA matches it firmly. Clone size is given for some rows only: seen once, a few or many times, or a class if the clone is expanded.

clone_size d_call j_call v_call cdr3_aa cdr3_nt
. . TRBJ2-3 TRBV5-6 CASSWGGLEGTDTQYF TGTGCCAGCAGCTGGGGGGGGCTAGAGGGCACAGATACGCAGTATTTT
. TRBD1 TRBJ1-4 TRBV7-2 CASSLQGARLTNEKLFF TGTGCCAGCAGCTTACAGGGGGCGCGATTAACTAATGAAAAACTGTTTTTT
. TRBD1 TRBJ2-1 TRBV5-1 CASQGQGFYNEQFF TGCGCCAGCCAGGGACAGGGGTTTTACAATGAGCAGTTCTTC
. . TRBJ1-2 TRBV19 CASSINGYNYGYTF TGTGCCAGTAGTATAAACGGTTATAACTATGGCTACACCTTC
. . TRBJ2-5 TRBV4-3 CASSQGLAETQYF TGCGCCAGCAGCCAAGGCCTAGCGGAGACCCAGTACTTC
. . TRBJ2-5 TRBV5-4 CASSPKGGQSGRETQYF TGTGCCAGCAGCCCTAAGGGGGGGCAAAGTGGTCGGGAGACCCAGTACTTC
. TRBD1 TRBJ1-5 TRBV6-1 CASSELPDRGSQPQHF TGTGCCAGCAGTGAATTGCCCGACAGGGGGAGTCAGCCCCAGCATTTT
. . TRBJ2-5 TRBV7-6 CASSLEAKTQYF TGTGCCAGCAGCTTAGAAGCGAAGACCCAGTACTTC
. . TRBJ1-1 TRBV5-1 CASSISQGWNTEAFF TGCGCCAGCAGCATCTCACAGGGATGGAACACTGAAGCTTTCTTT
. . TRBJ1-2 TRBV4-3 CASSQSVEGGLWGANYGYTF TGCGCCAGCAGCCAGTCCGTTGAGGGTGGGCTTTGGGGAGCTAACTATGGCTACACCTTC
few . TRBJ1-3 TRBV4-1 CASSQSRALGSGNTIYF TGCGCCAGCAGCCAAAGCAGGGCCCTAGGCTCTGGAAACACCATATATTTT
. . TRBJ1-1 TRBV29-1 CSVRDLRMNTEAFF TGCAGCGTCCGGGATCTGCGAATGAACACTGAAGCTTTCTTT
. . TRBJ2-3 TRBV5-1 CASRIDGASTDTQYF TGCGCCAGCAGGATTGACGGAGCTAGCACAGATACGCAGTATTTT
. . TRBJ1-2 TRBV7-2 CASNGVLEYGYTF TGTGCCAGCAACGGAGTCTTGGAGTATGGCTACACCTTC
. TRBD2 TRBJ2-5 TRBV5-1 CASSLAASGRETQYF TGCGCCAGCAGCTTGGCGGCTAGCGGGCGGGAGACCCAGTACTTC
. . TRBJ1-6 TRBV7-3 CASSLSGAGDDSPLHF TGTGCCAGCAGCTTAAGCGGCGCAGGGGATGATTCACCCCTCCACTTT
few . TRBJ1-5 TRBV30 CAWSQGKLYSNQPQHF TGTGCCTGGAGTCAGGGGAAGCTATATAGCAATCAGCCCCAGCATTTT
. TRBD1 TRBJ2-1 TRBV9 CASSGRDRGNEQFF TGTGCCAGCAGCGGCCGGGACAGGGGTAATGAGCAGTTCTTC
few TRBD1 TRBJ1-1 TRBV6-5 CASTRDRGLWAFF TGTGCCAGCACAAGAGACAGGGGTCTTTGGGCTTTCTTT